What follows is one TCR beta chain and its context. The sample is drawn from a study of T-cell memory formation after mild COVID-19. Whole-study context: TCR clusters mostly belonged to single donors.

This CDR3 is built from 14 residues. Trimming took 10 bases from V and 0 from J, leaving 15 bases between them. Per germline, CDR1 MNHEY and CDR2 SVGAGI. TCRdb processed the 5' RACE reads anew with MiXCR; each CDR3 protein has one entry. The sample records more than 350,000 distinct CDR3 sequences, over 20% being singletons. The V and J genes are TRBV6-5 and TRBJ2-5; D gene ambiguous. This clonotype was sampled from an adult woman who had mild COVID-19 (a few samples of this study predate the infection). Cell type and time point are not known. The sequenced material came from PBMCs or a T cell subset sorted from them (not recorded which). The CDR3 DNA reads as TGTGCCACCACGACCAAAAGCTACCAAGAGACCCAGTACTTC. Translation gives CATTTKSYQETQYF.